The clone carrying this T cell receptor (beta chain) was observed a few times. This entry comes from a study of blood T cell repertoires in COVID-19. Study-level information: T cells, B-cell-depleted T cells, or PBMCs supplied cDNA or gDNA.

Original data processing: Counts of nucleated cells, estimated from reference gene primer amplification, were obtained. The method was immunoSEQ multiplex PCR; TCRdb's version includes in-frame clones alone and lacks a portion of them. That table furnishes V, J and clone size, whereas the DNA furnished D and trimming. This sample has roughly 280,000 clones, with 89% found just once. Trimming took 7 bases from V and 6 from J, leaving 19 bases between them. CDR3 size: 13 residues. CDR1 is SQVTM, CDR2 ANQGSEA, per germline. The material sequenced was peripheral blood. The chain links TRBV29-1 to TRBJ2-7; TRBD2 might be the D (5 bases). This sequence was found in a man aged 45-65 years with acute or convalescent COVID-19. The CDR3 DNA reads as TGCAGCGCCGGAGGCAGTAACTTGGGCGAGCAGTACTTC. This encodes CSAGGSNLGEQYF.